This T cell receptor (beta chain) was documented in a study of long-term antiretroviral therapy in people with HIV. Study results and caveats: Diversity went up after ART and still fell short of transplant donor controls. Dominant in the repertoire at all time points were clones expanded before ART.

Participants living with HIV all received treatment in the United States. The germline V gene has CDR1 SNHLY and CDR2 FYNNEI. The CDR3 contains 14 residues. Trimming removed 2 bases from V and 5 bases from J, with 9 bases in between. Of note for this clone: Its antigen remains unidentified.

A v3.0 immunoSEQ assay was performed at survey level. The protocol was immunoSEQ multiplex PCR, while the TCRdb copy is restricted to in-frame clones and leaves out a portion. The repertoire holds roughly 10,000 clones, with roughly 80% as singletons. The TCR originated in a man aged 40-55 years with HIV. The V call is TRBV2, the J call TRBJ2-2; D call uncertain. The sequencing used unsorted PBMCs, collected 1.2 years after starting antiretroviral therapy. The CDR3 sequence: CASSETALTGELFF. The CDR3 nucleotides read TGTGCCAGCAGTGAAACGGCGCTAACCGGGGAGCTGTTTTTT.